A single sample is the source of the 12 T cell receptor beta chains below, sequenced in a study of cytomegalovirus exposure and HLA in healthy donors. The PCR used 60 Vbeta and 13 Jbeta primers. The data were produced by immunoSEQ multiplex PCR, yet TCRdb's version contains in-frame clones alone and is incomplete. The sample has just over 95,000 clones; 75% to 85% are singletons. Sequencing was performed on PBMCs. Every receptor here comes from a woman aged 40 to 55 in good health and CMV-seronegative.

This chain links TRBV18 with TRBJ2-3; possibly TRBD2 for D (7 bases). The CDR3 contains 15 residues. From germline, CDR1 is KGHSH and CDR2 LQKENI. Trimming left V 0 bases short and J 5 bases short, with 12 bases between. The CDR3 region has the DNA TGTGCCAGCTCACCACCGGGGGGGCGGAGAGATACGCAGTATTTT. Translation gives CASSPPGGRRDTQYF.

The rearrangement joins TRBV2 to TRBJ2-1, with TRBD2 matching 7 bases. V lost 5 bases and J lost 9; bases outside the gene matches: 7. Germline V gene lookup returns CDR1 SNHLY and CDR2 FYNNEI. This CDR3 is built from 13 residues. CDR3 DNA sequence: TGTGCCAGCAGTCCCGGGACTACAAGTGAGCAGTTCTTC. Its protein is CASSPGTTSEQFF.

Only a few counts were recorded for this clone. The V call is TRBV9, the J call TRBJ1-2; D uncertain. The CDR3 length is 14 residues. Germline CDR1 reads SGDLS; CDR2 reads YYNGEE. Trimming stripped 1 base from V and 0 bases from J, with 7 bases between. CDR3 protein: CASSVLLANYGYTF. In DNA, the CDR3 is TGTGCCAGCAGCGTACTGTTAGCTAACTATGGCTACACCTTC.

CDR3 in DNA: TGTGCCTGGAGTACAGCCGGATACTACACCTTC. Translating gives CAWSTAGYYTF. The V and J genes are TRBV30 and TRBJ1-2, with D unresolved. Germline CDR1 is GTSNPN and CDR2 is SVGIG (reference sequence). The V and J ends lost 2 bases and 10 bases respectively, with 11 bases between them. This CDR3 contains 11 residues.

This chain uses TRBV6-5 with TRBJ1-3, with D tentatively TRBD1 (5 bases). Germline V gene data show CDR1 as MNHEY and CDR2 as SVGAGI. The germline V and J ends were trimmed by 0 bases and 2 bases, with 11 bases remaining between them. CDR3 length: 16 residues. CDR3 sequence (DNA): TGTGCCAGCAGTTACTCTAGGACGGGGGCTGGAAACACCATATATTTT. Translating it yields CASSYSRTGAGNTIYF.

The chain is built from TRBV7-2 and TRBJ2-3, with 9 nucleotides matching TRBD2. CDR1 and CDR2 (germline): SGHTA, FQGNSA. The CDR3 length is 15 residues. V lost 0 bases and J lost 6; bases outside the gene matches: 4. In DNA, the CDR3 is TGTGCCAGCAGCTTAGCGGGCGGGGGGGCCGATACGCAGTATTTT. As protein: CASSLAGGGADTQYF.

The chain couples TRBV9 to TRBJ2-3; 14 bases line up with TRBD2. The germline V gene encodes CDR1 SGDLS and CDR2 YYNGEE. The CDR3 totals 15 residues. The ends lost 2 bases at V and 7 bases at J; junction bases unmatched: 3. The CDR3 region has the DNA TGTGCCAGCAGCGTGACTAGCGGGGGGGCGAATACGCAGTATTTT. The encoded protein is CASSVTSGGANTQYF.

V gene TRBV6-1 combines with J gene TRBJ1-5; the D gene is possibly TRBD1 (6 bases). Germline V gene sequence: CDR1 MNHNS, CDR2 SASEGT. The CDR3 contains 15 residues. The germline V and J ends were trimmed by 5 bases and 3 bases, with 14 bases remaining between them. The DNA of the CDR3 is TGTGCCAGCAGTCTACAGGGTTTTAACAATCAGCCCCAGCATTTT. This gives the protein CASSLQGFNNQPQHF.

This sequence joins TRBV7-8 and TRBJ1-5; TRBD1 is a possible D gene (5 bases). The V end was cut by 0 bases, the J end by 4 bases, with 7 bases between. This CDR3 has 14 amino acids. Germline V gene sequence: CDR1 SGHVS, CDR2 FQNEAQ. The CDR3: CASSLAGVNQPQHF. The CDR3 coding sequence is TGTGCCAGCAGCTTAGCAGGGGTTAATCAGCCCCAGCATTTT.

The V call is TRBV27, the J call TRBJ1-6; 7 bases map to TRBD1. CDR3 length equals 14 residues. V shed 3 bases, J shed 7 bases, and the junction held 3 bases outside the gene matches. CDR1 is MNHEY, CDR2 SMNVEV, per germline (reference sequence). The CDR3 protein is CASSLTGYNSPLHF. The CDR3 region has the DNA TGTGCCAGCAGTTTGACAGGGTACAATTCACCCCTCCACTTT.

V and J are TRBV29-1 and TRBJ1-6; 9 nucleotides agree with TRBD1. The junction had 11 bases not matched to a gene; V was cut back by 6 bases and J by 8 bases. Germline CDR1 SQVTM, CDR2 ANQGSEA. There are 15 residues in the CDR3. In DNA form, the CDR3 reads TGCAGCGTCGGCACGGGACAGGGAGTTGATTCACCCCTCCACTTT. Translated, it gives CSVGTGQGVDSPLHF.

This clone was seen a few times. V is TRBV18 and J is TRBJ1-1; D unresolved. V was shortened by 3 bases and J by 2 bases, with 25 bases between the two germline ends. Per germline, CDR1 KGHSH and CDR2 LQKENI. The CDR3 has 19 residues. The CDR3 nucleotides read TGTGCCAGCTCACCGAAGCGGTACTTACAAAAGAAGCAAAACACTGAAGCTTTCTTT. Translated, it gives CASSPKRYLQKKQNTEAFF. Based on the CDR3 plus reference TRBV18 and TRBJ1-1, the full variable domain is NAGVMQNPRHLVRRRGQEARLRCSPMKGHSHVYWYRQLPEEGLKFMVYLQKENIIDESGMPKERFSAEFPKEGPSILRIQQVVRGDSAAYFCASSPKRYLQKKQNTEAFFGQGTRLTVV.